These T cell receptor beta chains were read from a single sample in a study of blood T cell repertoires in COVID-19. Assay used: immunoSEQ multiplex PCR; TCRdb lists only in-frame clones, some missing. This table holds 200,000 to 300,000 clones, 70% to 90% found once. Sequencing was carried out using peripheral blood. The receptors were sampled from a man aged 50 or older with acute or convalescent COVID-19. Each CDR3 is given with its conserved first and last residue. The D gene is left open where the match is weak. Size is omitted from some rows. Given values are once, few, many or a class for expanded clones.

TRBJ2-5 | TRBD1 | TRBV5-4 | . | TGTGCCAGCAGCTTCTGGACAGGTCAAGAGACCCAGTACTTC | CASSFWTGQETQYF
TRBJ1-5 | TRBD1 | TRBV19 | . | TGTGCCAGTAGTATCTCAGGGGGGAATCAGCCCCAGCATTTT | CASSISGGNQPQHF
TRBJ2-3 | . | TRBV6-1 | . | TGTGCCAGCAGTTTTACAGGACCCACAGATACGCAGTATTTT | CASSFTGPTDTQYF
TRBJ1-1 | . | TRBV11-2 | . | TGTGCCAGCAGCCCAGGGTTGAACACTGAAGCTTTCTTT | CASSPGLNTEAFF
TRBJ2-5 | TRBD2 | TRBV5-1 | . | TGCGCCAGCAGCCAAGGGACTAGCGGGATGTGGGAGACCCAGTACTTC | CASSQGTSGMWETQYF
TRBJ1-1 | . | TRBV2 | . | TGTGCCAGCAGTGACGCCGGGGGGGCGCGGATCACTGAAGCTTTCTTT | CASSDAGGARITEAFF
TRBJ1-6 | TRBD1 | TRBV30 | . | TGTGCCTGGACTCGACAGGGGGATTCACCCCTCCACTTT | CAWTRQGDSPLHF
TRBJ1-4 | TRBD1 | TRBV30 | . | TGTGCCTGGGCGACAGGGAGAGAAAAACTGTTTTTT | CAWATGREKLFF
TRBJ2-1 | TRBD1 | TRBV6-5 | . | TGTGCCAGCAGACCACAGGGGGTCAATGAGCAGTTCTTC | CASRPQGVNEQFF
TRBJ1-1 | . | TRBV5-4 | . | TGTGCCAGCAGCCGGGGGGGGGAAAACACTGAAGCTTTCTTT | CASSRGGENTEAFF
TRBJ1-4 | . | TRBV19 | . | TGTGCCAGTGGTGATGCGTGGGCCCTTAATGAAAAACTGTTTTTT | CASGDAWALNEKLFF
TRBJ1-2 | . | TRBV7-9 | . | TGTGCCAGCAGCTTAGTTACAGCTTATGGCTACACCTTC | CASSLVTAYGYTF
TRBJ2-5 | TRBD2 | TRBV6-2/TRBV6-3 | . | TGTGCCAGCAGTTACCCGGGACTAGCGGGAGGGCCTATCGTCAAGGGAGAGACCCAGTACTTC | CASSYPGLAGGPIVKGETQYF
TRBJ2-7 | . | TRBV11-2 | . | TGTGCCAGCAGCCTAGGGCTAGCCGCCTACGAGCAGTACTTC | CASSLGLAAYEQYF
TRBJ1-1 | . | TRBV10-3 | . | TGTGCCAGCTCGGTTATTACAGGGATCACTGAAGCTTTCTTT | CASSVITGITEAFF
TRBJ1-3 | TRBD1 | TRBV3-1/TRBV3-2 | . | TGTGCCAGCAGCCAAGGCCCGCACAGGGGGCGCGTGTCCGGAAACACCATATATTTT | CASSQGPHRGRVSGNTIYF
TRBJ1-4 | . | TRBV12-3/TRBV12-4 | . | TGTGCCAGCAGTCGAACTAATGAAAAACTGTTTTTT | CASSRTNEKLFF
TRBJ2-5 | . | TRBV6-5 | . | TGTGCCAGCAGTTACTCCTTTAGGGGGGAGACCCAGTACTTC | CASSYSFRGETQYF
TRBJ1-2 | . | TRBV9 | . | TGTGCCAGCAGCGTAGCTAGTCAGGGTTTCTATGGCTACACCTTC | CASSVASQGFYGYTF
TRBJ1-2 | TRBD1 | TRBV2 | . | TGTGCCAGCAGTGAAGGGACAGGGTCTTACTATGGCTACACCTTC | CASSEGTGSYYGYTF
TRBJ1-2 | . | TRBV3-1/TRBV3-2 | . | TGTGCCAGCAGCCAAGATCGGGGCTACACCTTC | CASSQDRGYTF
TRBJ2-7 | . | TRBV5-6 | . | TGTGCCAGCAGCTTGGGCAGGGGGGACGAGCAGTACTTC | CASSLGRGDEQYF
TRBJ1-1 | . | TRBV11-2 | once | TGTGCCAGCAGCCCGGGATTTATCACTGAAGCTTTCTTT | CASSPGFITEAFF
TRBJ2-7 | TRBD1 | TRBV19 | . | TGTGCCAGTAGTACGGACAGGGGAACCTACGAGCAGTACTTC | CASSTDRGTYEQYF
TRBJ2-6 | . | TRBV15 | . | TGTGCCACCAGCAGAGATCTCAACTTATGGGCCAACGTCCTGACTTTC | CATSRDLNLWANVLTF
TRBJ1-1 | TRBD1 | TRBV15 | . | TGTGCCACGCAACAGGGGTCTAACACTGAAGCTTTCTTT | CATQQGSNTEAFF
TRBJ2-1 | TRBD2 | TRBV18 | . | TGTGCCAGCTCACCGAATGAAGGACTAGCGGGAGGGAACAATGAGCAGTTCTTC | CASSPNEGLAGGNNEQFF
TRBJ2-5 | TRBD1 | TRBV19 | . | TGTGCCAGTAGTTCACAGGGGTTTAGAGAGACCCAGTACTTC | CASSSQGFRETQYF
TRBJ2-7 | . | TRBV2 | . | TGTGCCAGCAGAATTGCGGGATGGCGCGAGCAGTACTTC | CASRIAGWREQYF
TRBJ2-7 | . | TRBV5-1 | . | TGCGCCACCACTCAACAGGGTAACGGGGACGAGCAGTACTTC | CATTQQGNGDEQYF
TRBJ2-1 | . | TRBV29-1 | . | TGCAGCGTTGTCGGCGGGCCCGAGCAGTTCTTC | CSVVGGPEQFF
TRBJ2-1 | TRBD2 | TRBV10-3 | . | TGTGCCATCAGTTATAGCGGGGGGAGCTCCTACAATGAGCAGTTCTTC | CAISYSGGSSYNEQFF
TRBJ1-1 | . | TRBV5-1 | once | TGCGCCAGCAGCTTGGACAGGACTATGAACACTGAAGCTTTCTTT | CASSLDRTMNTEAFF
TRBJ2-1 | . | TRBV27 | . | TGTGCCAGCAGTGCAGGGGCCGGTTATGAGCAGTTCTTC | CASSAGAGYEQFF
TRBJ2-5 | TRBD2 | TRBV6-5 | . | TGTGCCAGCAGTTCCGGACTAGCGGGAGTGGAGACCCAGTACTTC | CASSSGLAGVETQYF
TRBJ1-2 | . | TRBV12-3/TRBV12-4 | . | TGTGCCAGCAGCCCGGGGGAATATGGCTACACCTTC | CASSPGEYGYTF
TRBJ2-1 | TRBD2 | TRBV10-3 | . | TGTGCCATCAGTGGTGGGGCGGGAGGCCCTGGGGAGCAGTTCTTC | CAISGGAGGPGEQFF
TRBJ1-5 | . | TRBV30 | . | TGTGCCTGCAACCCCTCCAGCGCCGATCAGCCCCAGCATTTT | CACNPSSADQPQHF
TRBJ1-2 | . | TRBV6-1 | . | TGTGCCAGCAGAGAAGACATAACCTTCTATGGCTACACCTTC | CASREDITFYGYTF
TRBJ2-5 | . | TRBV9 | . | TGTGCCAGCAGCCCACAGGGTTGGCAGGGGACCCAGTACTTC | CASSPQGWQGTQYF
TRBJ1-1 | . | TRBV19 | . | TGTGCCAGTAGGGCCAGGGATGGCACTGAAGCTTTCTTT | CASRARDGTEAFF
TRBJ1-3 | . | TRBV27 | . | TGTGCCAGCAGTCCCGGGGACTTCAACACCATATATTTT | CASSPGDFNTIYF
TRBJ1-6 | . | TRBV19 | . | TGTGCCAGTAGTCCCTCTAATTCACCCCTCCACTTT | CASSPSNSPLHF
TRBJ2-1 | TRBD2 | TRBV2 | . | TGTGCCAGCAGTGAGGTGACTAGCGGGGGCTACTACAATGAGCAGTTCTTC | CASSEVTSGGYYNEQFF
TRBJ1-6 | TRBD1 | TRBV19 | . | TGTGCCAGTAGTTTTGACAGGGATTCACCCCTCCACTTT | CASSFDRDSPLHF
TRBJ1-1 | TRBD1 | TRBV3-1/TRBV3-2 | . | TGTGCCAGCAGCCAAGATGGTTCGGACAGGTTGAACACTGAAGCTTTCTTT | CASSQDGSDRLNTEAFF
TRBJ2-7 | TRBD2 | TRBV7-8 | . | TGTGCCAGCAGCTTCCCTGGCCAGGGAGGGGAGCAGTACTTC | CASSFPGQGGEQYF
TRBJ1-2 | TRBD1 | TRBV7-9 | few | TGTGCCAGCAGCTTGGGGACAGGGGGCCTCTATGGCTACACCTTC | CASSLGTGGLYGYTF
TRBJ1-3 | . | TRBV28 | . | TGTGCCAGCAGGGGAGAAGGACACAGGGACTCTGGAAACACCATATATTTT | CASRGEGHRDSGNTIYF
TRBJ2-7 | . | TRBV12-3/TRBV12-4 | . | TGTGCCAGCAGTTTAAGTCAGGGCTACGAGCAGTACTTC | CASSLSQGYEQYF
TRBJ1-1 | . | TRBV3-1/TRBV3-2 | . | TGTGCCAGCAGCCAGCCAGGGCAAAGGGGTTTACCTGAAGCTTTCTTT | CASSQPGQRGLPEAFF
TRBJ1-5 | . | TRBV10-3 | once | TGTGCCATCAGGGACAGCGGTCAGCCCCAGCATTTT | CAIRDSGQPQHF